The rows below give T cell receptor beta chains drawn from one sample of a study of blood T cell repertoires in COVID-19. Assay used: immunoSEQ multiplex PCR; TCRdb lists only in-frame clones, some missing. The data contain 200,000 to 250,000 clones, 65% to 90% of them singletons. Sequenced: PBMCs or T cells enriched from blood (not recorded which). All receptors come from a man aged 35 to 55 who had recovered from COVID-19. CDR3s include the opening cysteine and the closing phenylalanine or tryptophan. D genes are given only for firm matches. Clone size is shown for a subset of rows, as once, few, many or a class of expanded clone.

d_gene,len,v_gene,j_gene,abundance,CDR3nt,CDR3aa
NA,14,TRBV7-2,TRBJ2-1,once,TGTGCCAGCAGCTTATCCCTCGGACTTAATGAGCAGTTCTTC,CASSLSLGLNEQFF
NA,16,TRBV15,TRBJ2-5,NA,TGTGCCACCAGCAGAGATCTGGCTAGCCGCCAAGAGACCCAGTACTTC,CATSRDLASRQETQYF
NA,16,TRBV4-2,TRBJ2-1,NA,TGTGCCAGCAGCCAGTGGGGGGAGCTCTCCTACAATGAGCAGTTCTTC,CASSQWGELSYNEQFF
TRBD1,17,TRBV4-1,TRBJ1-5,NA,TGCGCCAGCAGCCAAAGACAGGGGGCTGTCGTAGGACAGCCCCAGCATTTT,CASSQRQGAVVGQPQHF
NA,16,TRBV5-6,TRBJ1-2,NA,TGTGCCAGCAGCTCATACGGGATTTATTTAAACTATGGCTACACCTTC,CASSSYGIYLNYGYTF
TRBD1,13,TRBV2,TRBJ1-5,few,TGTGCCAGCAGTGAGCAGGGGGGTCAGCCCCAGCATTTT,CASSEQGGQPQHF
NA,16,TRBV19,TRBJ1-2,NA,TGTGCCAGTAGTATCCCTCGAGGGAAAGATAACTATGGCTACACCTTC,CASSIPRGKDNYGYTF
NA,19,TRBV7-8,TRBJ2-7,NA,TGTGCCAGCAGCTTAGGTTCGCTGGCGGGAATAATATTCTCCTACGAGCAGTACTTC,CASSLGSLAGIIFSYEQYF
TRBD1,14,TRBV5-1,TRBJ2-7,few,TGCGCCAGCAGCTGGGGACAGGGCGCGTACGAGCAGTACTTC,CASSWGQGAYEQYF
NA,11,TRBV12-3/TRBV12-4,TRBJ2-2,NA,TGTGCCAGCAGTTTCCGACAGGCGCTGTTTTTT,CASSFRQALFF
TRBD1,15,TRBV27,TRBJ1-4,few,TGTGCCAGCAGTTTCGGACAGGGTGGGGATGAAAAACTGTTTTTT,CASSFGQGGDEKLFF
TRBD1,16,TRBV4-2,TRBJ1-4,NA,TGTGCCAGCAGGGACCTAGAGACAGGGCCGAATGAAAAACTGTTTTTT,CASRDLETGPNEKLFF
NA,15,TRBV4-3,TRBJ1-2,few,TGCGCCAGCAGCCAAGAACCGACATTATTCTATGGCTACACCTTC,CASSQEPTLFYGYTF
NA,15,TRBV10-2,TRBJ1-5,NA,TGCGCCAGCAGTGAGTCAGAAGGGGGCAATCAGCCCCAGCATTTT,CASSESEGGNQPQHF
NA,13,TRBV14,TRBJ1-1,NA,TGTGCCAGCAGCCAAGTAGGGGTCGCTGAAGCTTTCTTT,CASSQVGVAEAFF
NA,15,TRBV4-3,TRBJ2-7,NA,TGCGCCAGCAGCCAAGATGAGGGGGTTGGGTACGAGCAGTACTTC,CASSQDEGVGYEQYF
NA,16,TRBV6-4,TRBJ2-1,once,TGTGCCAGCAGTGACGCGGCATTACCCTCCTACAATGAGCAGTTCTTC,CASSDAALPSYNEQFF
NA,13,TRBV4-1,TRBJ1-6,once,TGCGCCAGCAGCCGCATCGGAGTTCGCGCCCTCCACTTT,CASSRIGVRALHF
NA,16,TRBV21-1,TRBJ1-4,NA,TGTGCCAGCAGCACCACTGGCGGGCCTGCTGGTGAAAAACTGTTTTTT,CASSTTGGPAGEKLFF
NA,15,TRBV10-3,TRBJ2-1,NA,TGTGCCATCAGTGAGTCGACAGCCATCGACAATGAGCAGTTCTTC,CAISESTAIDNEQFF
TRBD2,15,TRBV6-4,TRBJ2-3,NA,TGTGCCAGCAGTGAGCGGGAGACACACACAGATACGCAGTATTTT,CASSERETHTDTQYF
TRBD2,18,TRBV18,TRBJ2-1,once,TGTGCCAGCTCACCAACGCCGCCTAGCGGGAGTTCCTACAATGAGCAGTTCTTC,CASSPTPPSGSSYNEQFF
NA,15,TRBV7-9,TRBJ2-3,NA,TGTGCCAGCAGCTTAGTGGGGGGACTCACAGATACGCAGTATTTT,CASSLVGGLTDTQYF
TRBD2,15,TRBV18,TRBJ2-5,once,TGTGCCAGCTCACCACCGGGACTAGGGGTGGAGACCCAGTACTTC,CASSPPGLGVETQYF
NA,15,TRBV7-2,TRBJ2-5,NA,TGTGCCAGCAGCTTATGGTGGGGGAGGCAAGAGACCCAGTACTTC,CASSLWWGRQETQYF
NA,13,TRBV5-5,TRBJ1-3,NA,TGTGCCAGCAGCCGCGCGGGGATAAACACCATATATTTT,CASSRAGINTIYF
TRBD1,18,TRBV7-9,TRBJ1-4,NA,TGTGCCAGCAGCCCACCCGCCGGGACAGGGGGGGATGATGAAAAACTGTTTTTT,CASSPPAGTGGDDEKLFF
TRBD2,17,TRBV9,TRBJ2-3,NA,TGTGCCAGCAGCGTCTATCCGGGACTAGCCCTGACAGATACGCAGTATTTT,CASSVYPGLALTDTQYF
NA,14,TRBV19,TRBJ2-5,NA,TGTGCCAGTAGTACATCAGGCGTCCAAGAGACCCAGTACTTC,CASSTSGVQETQYF
TRBD1,14,TRBV29-1,TRBJ1-2,once,TGCAGCGTTGAAAGACAGGGGGGTAACTATGGCTACACCTTC,CSVERQGGNYGYTF
NA,13,TRBV30,TRBJ1-1,NA,TGTGCCTGGAGTGTAACCGCCAGCGGTGAAGCTTTCTTT,CAWSVTASGEAFF
NA,13,TRBV29-1,TRBJ1-3,few,TGCAGCGTTGGAGACGGAGCCCCGAACACCATATATTTT,CSVGDGAPNTIYF
TRBD1,13,TRBV9,TRBJ1-2,NA,TGTGCCAGCAGCTCACAGGGGAGTCCTGGCTCCACCTTC,CASSSQGSPGSTF
NA,12,TRBV30,TRBJ1-2,NA,TGTGCCTGGAGCCTTGGCCTCCATGGCTACACCTTC,CAWSLGLHGYTF
TRBD1,16,TRBV5-6,TRBJ1-1,NA,TGTGCCAGCAGCCCGGGGACAGGGGTCTTGAACACTGAAGCTTTCTTT,CASSPGTGVLNTEAFF
TRBD2,16,TRBV11-2,TRBJ2-7,NA,TGTGCCAGCAGCAAACGACTAGCGGGAGATGTAGACGAGCAGTACTTC,CASSKRLAGDVDEQYF